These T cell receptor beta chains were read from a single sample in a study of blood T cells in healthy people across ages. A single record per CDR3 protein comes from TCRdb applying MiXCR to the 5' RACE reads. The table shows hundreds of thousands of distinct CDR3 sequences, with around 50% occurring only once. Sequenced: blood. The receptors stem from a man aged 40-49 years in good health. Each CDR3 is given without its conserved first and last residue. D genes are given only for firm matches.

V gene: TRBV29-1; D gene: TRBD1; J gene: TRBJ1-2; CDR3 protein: SAGQGPYGYT
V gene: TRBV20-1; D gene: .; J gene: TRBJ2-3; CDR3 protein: SALPSTDTQY
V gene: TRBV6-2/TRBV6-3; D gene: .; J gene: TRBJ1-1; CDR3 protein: ASQSGGADIEAF
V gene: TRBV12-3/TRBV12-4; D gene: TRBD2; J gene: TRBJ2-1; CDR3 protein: ASSLVAGGLTGQF
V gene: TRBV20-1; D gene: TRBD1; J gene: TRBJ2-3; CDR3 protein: SVPGQGSTDTQY
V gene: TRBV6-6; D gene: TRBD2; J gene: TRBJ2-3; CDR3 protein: ASARGLAGETDTQY
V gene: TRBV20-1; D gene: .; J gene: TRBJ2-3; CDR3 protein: SARDLSSYTQY
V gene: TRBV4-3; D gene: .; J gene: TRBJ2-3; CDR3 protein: ASSQLSGGDTQY
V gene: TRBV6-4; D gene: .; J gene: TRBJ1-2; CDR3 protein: ASNGQYYGYT
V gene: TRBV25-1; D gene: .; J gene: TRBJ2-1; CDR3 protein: ASSHPDSYNEQF
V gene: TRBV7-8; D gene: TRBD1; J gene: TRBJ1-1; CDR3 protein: ASSQGGRDTEAF